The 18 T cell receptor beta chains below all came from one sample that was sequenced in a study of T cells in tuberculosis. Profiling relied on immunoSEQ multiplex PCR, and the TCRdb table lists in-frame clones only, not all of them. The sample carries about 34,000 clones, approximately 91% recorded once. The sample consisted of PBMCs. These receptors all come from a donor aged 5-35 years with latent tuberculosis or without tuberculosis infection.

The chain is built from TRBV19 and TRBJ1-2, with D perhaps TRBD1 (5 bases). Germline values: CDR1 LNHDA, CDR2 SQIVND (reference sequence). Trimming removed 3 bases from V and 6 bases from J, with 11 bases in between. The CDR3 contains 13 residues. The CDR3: CASSMGGFDGYTF. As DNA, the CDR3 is TGTGCCAGTAGTATGGGGGGATTCGATGGCTACACCTTC.

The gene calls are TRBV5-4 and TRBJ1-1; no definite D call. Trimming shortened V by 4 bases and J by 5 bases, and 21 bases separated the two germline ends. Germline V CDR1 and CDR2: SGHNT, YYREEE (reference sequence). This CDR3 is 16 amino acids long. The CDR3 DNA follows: TGTGCCAGCAGCGTGGGCTACGGGGAGCTGGGGACTGAAGCTTTCTTT. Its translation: CASSVGYGELGTEAFF.

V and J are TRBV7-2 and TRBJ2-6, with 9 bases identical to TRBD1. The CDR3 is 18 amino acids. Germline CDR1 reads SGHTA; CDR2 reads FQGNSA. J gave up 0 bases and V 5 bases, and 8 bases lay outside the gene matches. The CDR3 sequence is CASSPQDRGFSGANVLTF. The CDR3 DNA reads TGTGCCAGCAGCCCCCAGGACAGGGGCTTCTCTGGGGCCAACGTCCTGACTTTC.

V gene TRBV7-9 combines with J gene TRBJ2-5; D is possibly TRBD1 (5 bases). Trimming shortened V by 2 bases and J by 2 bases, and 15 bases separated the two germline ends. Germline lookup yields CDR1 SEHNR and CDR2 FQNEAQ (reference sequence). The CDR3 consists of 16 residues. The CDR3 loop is CASSLTGRTIQETQYF. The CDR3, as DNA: TGTGCCAGCAGCTTAACGGGCCGGACAATACAAGAGACCCAGTACTTC.

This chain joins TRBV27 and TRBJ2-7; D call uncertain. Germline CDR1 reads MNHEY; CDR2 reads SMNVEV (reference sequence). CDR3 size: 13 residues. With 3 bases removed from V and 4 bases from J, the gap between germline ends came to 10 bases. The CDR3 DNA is TGTGCCAGCAGTTTGGGCCAGTCGTACGAGCAGTACTTC. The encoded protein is CASSLGQSYEQYF.

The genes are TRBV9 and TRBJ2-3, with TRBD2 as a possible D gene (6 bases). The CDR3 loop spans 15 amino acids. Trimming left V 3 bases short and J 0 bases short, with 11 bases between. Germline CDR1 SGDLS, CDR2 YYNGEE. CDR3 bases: TGTGCCAGCAGCGGAGGAGGGCGCAGCACAGATACGCAGTATTTT. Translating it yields CASSGGGRSTDTQYF.

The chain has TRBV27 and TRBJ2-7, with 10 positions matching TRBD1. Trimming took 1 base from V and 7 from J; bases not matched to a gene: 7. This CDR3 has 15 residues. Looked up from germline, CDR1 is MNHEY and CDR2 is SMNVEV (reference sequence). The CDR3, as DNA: TGTGCCAGCAGTTTATATGGGACAGGGGTGGGGGAGCAGTACTTC. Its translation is CASSLYGTGVGEQYF.

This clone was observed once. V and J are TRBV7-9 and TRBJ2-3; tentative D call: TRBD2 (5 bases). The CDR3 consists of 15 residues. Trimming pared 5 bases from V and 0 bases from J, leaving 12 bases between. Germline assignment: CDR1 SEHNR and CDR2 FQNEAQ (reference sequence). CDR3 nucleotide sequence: TGTGCCAGCAGCCCCTTAGAGCGGAGCACAGATACGCAGTATTTT. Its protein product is CASSPLERSTDTQYF.

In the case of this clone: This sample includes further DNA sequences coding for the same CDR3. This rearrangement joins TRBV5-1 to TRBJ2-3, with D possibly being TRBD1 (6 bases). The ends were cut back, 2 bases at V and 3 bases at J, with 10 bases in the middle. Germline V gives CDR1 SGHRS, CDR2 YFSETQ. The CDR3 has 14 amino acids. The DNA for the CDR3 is TGCGCCAGCAGCTTTTACAGGGAGACAGATACGCAGTATTTT. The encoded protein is CASSFYRETDTQYF.

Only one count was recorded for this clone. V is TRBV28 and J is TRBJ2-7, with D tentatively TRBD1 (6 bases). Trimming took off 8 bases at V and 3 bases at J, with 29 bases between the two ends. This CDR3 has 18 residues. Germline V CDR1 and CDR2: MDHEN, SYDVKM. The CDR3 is CASQYFPNRDTMNYEQYF. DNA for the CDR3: TGTGCCAGCCAATACTTTCCTAACCGGGACACCATGAACTACGAGCAGTACTTC.

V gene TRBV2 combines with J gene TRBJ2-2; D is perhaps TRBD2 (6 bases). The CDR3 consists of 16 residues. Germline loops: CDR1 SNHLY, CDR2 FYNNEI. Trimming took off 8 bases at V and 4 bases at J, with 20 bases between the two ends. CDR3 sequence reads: CASSRGTGVLTGELFF. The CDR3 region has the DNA TGTGCCAGCTCCAGAGGTACGGGGGTTCTCACCGGGGAGCTGTTTTTT.

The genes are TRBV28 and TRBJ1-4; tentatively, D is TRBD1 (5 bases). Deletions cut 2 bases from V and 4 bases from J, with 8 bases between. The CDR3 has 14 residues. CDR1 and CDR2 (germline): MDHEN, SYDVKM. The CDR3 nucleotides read TGTGCCAGCAGTTTAAGCGGGGGTAATGAAAAACTGTTTTTT. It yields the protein CASSLSGGNEKLFF.

The CDR3 loop reads CASSHGKGGGYNEQFF. DNA for the CDR3: TGTGCCAGCAGCCACGGGAAGGGAGGGGGCTACAATGAGCAGTTCTTC. V gene TRBV5-8 combines with J gene TRBJ2-1; tentative D call: TRBD2 (7 bases). Germline CDR1 SGHTS, CDR2 YDEGEE. The CDR3 contains 16 residues. The V end was cut by 4 bases, the J end by 3 bases, with 17 bases between.

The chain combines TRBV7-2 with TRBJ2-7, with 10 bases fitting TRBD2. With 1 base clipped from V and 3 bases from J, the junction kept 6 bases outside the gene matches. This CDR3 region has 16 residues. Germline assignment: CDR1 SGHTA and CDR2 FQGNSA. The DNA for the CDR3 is TGTGCCAGCAGCTTAGGAGGGGCTAGCGGGGGCTACGAGCAGTACTTC. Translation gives CASSLGGASGGYEQYF.

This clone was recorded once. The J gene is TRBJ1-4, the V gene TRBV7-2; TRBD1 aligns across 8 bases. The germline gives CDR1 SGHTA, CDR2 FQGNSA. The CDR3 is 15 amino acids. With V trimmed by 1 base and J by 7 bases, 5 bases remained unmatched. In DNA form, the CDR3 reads TGTGCCAGCAGCTTAGTTGACAGGGGCGGTGAAAAACTGTTTTTT. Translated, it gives CASSLVDRGGEKLFF.

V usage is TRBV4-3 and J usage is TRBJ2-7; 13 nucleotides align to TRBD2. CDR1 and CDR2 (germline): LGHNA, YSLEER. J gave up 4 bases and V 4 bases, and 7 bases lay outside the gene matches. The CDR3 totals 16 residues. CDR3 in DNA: TGCGCCAGCAGCCCTACCGGGACTAGCGGGACTTACGAGCAGTACTTC. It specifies CASSPTGTSGTYEQYF.

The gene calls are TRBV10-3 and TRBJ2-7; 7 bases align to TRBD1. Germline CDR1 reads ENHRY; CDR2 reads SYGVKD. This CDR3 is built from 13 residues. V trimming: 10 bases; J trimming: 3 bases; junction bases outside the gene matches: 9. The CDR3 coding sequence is TGTGCCAGCAGGACAGGAGTGGGCTACGAGCAGTACTTC. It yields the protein CASRTGVGYEQYF.

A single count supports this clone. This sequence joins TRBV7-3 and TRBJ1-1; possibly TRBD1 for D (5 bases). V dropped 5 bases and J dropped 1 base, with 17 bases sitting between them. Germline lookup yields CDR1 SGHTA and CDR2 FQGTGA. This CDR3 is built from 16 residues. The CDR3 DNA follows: TGTGCCAGCAGCCAAGGGGCAGGGAGGGAGAACACTGAAGCTTTCTTT. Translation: CASSQGAGRENTEAFF.